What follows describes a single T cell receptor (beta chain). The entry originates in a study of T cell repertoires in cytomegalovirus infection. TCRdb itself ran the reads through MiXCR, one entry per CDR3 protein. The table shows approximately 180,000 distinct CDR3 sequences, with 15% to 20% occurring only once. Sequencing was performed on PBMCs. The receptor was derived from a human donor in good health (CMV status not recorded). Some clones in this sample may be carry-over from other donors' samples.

The CDR3 DNA reads TGTGCCAGCAGTGACCGGGACACCCAGCGCGAAGGCTACACCTTC. It specifies CASSDRDTQREGYTF. The chain uses TRBV28 and TRBJ1-2, with D tentatively TRBD1 (6 bases). This CDR3 has 15 residues. V lost 5 bases, J lost 8 bases, and 21 bases lay in between. Germline lookup yields CDR1 MDHEN and CDR2 SYDVKM.